This T cell receptor (beta chain) is drawn from a study of cytomegalovirus exposure and HLA in healthy donors. Study observations and caveats: There were reportedly fewer N-insertions in an Asian-associated ancestry cluster than the approximately 700-donor mean, in a later analysis.

As regards this clone: No antigen is known for it.

Amplification used 60 Vbeta primers and 13 Jbeta primers. Sequencing was performed with immunoSEQ multiplex PCR; in TCRdb, only in-frame clones are kept and a portion is missing. The repertoire consists of roughly 100,000 clones, with 13% to 15% occurring once and the leading ten covering around 0.86%. Trimming at V came to 4 bases and at J to 0 bases, leaving 11 bases not matched to a gene. From germline, CDR1 is SGHRS and CDR2 YFSETQ. The CDR3 has 17 amino acids. V is TRBV5-1 and J is TRBJ2-3; 7 positions match TRBD2. The material sequenced was PBMCs. This clonotype was sampled from a female donor in good health and CMV-seronegative. The CDR3 DNA sequence: TGCGCCAGCAGCCTTAGCGGGCTCCCTTCTAGCACAGATACGCAGTATTTT. Translating it yields CASSLSGLPSSTDTQYF.